The subject of this entry is one T cell receptor beta chain. At one end, the junction sequence differs from germline, possibly due to a read error. Assay: immunoSEQ multiplex PCR; the TCRdb copy retains only in-frame clones and omits some. Found here are 250,000 to 350,000 clones, around 86% of them singletons; the top ten hold roughly 0.92%. The CDR3 extends over 15 amino acids. The germline gives CDR1 SNHLY, CDR2 FYNNEI. This sample was taken from a study of blood T cell repertoires in COVID-19. This sequence originates from a woman aged 40 to 50 who had recovered from COVID-19. The J gene is TRBJ2-7, the V gene TRBV2; TRBD1 matches at 8 bases. The specimen sequenced was peripheral blood. For the CDR3, the DNA is TGTGCCAGCAGGGAAGGACAGGGTGGGGAGTACGAGCAGTACTTC. It codes for CASREGQGGEYEQYF.